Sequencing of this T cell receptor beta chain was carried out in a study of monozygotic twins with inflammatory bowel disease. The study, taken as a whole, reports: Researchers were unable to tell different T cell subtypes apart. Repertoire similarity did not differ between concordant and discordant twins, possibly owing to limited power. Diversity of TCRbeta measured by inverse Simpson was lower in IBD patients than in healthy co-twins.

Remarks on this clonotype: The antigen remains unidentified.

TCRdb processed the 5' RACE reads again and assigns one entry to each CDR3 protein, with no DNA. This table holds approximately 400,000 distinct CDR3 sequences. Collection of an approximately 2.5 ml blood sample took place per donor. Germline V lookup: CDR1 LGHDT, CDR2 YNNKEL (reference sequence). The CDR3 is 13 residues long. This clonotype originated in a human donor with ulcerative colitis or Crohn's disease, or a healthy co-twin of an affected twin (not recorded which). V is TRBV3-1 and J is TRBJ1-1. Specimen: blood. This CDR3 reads CASSQDVYTEAFF.